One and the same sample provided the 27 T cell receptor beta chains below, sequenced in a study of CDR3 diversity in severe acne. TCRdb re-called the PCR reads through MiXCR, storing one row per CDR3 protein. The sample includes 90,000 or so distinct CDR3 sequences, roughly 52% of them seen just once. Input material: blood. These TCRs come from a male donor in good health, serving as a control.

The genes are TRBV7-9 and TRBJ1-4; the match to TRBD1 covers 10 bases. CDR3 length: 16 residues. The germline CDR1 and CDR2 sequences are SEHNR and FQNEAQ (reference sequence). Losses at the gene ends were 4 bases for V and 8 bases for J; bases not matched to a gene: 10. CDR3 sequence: CASSSGTGAFTEKLFF. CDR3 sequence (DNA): TGTGCCAGCAGCTCCGGGACAGGGGCCTTTACCGAAAAACTGTTTTTT.

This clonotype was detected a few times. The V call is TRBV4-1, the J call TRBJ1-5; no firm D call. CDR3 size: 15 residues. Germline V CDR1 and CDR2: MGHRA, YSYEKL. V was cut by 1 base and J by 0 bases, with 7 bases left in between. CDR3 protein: CASSQVGNSNQPQHF. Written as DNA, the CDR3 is TGCGCCAGCAGCCAAGTGGGGAATAGCAATCAGCCCCAGCATTTT.

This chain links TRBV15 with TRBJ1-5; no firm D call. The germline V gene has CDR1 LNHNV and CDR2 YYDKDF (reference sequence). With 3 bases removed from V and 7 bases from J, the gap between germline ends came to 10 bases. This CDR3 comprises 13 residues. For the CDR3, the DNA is TGTGCCACCAGCAGGGACCCGAGCCAGCCCCAGCATTTT. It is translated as CATSRDPSQPQHF.

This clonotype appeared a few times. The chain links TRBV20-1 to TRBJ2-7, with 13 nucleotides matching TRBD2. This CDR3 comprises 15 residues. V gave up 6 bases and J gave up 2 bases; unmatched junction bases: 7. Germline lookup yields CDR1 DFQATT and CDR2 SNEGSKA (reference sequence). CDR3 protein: CSAGRGTSGTYEQYF. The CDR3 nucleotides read TGCAGTGCGGGCCGCGGGACTAGCGGGACCTACGAGCAGTACTTC.

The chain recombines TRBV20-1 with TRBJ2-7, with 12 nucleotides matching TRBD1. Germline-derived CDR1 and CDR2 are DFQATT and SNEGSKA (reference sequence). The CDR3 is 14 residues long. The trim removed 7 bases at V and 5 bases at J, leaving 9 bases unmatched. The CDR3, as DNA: TGCAGTGGTATCCTGGGGACAGGGGGCGACGAGCAGTACTTC. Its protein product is CSGILGTGGDEQYF.

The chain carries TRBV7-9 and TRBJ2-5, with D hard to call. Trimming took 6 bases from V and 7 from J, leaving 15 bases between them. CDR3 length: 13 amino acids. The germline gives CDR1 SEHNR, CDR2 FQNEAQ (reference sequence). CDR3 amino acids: CASSSPGHGTQYF. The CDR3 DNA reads TGTGCCAGCAGTTCCCCCGGGCATGGGACCCAGTACTTC.

In DNA form, the CDR3 reads TGTGCCAGCAGCCCGCGACAGGGGAGCCTTCACTATGGCTACACCTTC. Translation: CASSPRQGSLHYGYTF. The J gene is TRBJ1-2, the V gene TRBV9; 8 bases are shared with TRBD1. CDR1 is SGDLS and CDR2 is YYNGEE in the germline V gene. The CDR3 extends over 16 amino acids. With V trimmed by 4 bases and J by 3 bases, 11 bases remained unmatched.

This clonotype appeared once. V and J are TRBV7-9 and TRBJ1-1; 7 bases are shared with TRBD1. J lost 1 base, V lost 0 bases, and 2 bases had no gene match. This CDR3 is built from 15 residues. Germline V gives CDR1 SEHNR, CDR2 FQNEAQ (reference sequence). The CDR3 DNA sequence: TGTGCCAGCAGCTTAGCGGACAGGAGGAACACTGAAGCTTTCTTT. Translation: CASSLADRRNTEAFF.

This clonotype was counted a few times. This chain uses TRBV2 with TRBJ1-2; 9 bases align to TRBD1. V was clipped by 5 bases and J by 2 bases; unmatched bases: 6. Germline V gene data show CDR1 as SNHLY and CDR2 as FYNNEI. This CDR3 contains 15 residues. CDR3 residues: CASSLGQGWNYGYTF. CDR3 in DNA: TGTGCCAGCAGTCTGGGACAGGGATGGAACTATGGCTACACCTTC. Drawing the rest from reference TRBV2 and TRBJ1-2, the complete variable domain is EPEVTQTPSHQVTQMGQEVILRCVPISNHLYFYWYRQILGQKVEFLVSFYNNEISEKSEIFDDQFSVERPDGSNFTLKIRSTKLEDSAMYFCASSLGQGWNYGYTFGSGTRLTVV.

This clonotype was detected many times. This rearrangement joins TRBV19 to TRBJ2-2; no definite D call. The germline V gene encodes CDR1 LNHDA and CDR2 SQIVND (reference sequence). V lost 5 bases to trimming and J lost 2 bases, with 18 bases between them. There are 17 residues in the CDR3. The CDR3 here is CASSPLMGSGNTGELFF. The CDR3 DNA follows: TGTGCCAGTAGTCCCCTGATGGGGTCGGGCAACACCGGGGAGCTGTTTTTT. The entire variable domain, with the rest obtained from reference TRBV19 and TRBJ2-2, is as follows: DGGITQSPKYLFRKEGQNVTLSCEQNLNHDAMYWYRQDPGQGLRLIYYSQIVNDFQKGDIAEGYSVSREKKESFPLTVTSAQKNPTAFYLCASSPLMGSGNTGELFFGEGSRLTVL.

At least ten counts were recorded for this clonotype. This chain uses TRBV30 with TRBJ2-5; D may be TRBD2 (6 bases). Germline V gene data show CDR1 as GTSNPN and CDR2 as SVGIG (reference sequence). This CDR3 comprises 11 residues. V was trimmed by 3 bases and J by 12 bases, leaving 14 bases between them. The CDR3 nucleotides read TGTGCCTGGAGCCTACGAGAGCGGGAGTACTTC. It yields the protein CAWSLREREYF.

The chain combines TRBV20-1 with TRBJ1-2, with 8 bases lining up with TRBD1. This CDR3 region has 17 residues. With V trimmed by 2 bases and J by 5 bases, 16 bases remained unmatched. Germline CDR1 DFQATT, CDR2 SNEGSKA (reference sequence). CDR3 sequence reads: CSARIPHGTGDKYGYTF. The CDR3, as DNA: TGCAGTGCTAGAATCCCTCACGGGACAGGTGATAAGTATGGCTACACCTTC.

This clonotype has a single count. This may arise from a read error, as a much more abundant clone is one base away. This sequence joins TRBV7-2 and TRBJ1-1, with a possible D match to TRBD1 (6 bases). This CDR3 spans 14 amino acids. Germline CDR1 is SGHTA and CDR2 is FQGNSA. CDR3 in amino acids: CACSSTGLGTEAFF. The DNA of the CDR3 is TGTGCCTGCAGCTCTACAGGGCTTGGCACTGAAGCTTTCTTT.

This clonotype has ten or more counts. The CDR3 sequence: CASSYDRGKENEQFF. For the CDR3, the DNA is TGTGCCAGCAGTTACGACAGAGGGAAGGAGAATGAGCAGTTCTTC. This chain links TRBV6-5 with TRBJ2-1; D tentatively reads TRBD1 or TRBD2 (5 bases each). This CDR3 has 15 amino acids. The V end lost 2 bases, the J end lost 7 bases, and 15 bases lay between the germline ends. Germline V gene data show CDR1 as MNHEY and CDR2 as SVGAGI.

The CDR3 is CASSFDSPEGDTEAFF. The CDR3 bases are TGTGCCAGCAGTTTTGACAGTCCTGAGGGGGACACTGAAGCTTTCTTT. This sequence joins TRBV19 and TRBJ1-1; the D gene is possibly TRBD1 (6 bases). The CDR3 is 16 amino acids. CDR1 and CDR2 (germline): LNHDA, SQIVND (reference sequence). Trimming removed 9 bases at V and 3 bases at J, with 23 bases between.

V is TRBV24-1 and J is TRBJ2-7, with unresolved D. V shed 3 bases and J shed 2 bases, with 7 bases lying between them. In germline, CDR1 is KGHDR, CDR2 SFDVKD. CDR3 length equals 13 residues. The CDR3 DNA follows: TGTGCCACCAGTGATAACAATGCCTACGAGCAGTACTTC. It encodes CATSDNNAYEQYF.

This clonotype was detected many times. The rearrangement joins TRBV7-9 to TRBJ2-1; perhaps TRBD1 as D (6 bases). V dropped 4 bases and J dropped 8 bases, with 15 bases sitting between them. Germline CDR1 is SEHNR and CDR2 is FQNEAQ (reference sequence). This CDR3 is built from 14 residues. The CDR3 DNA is TGTGCCAGCAGCTACGAAACAGGGTACGATGAGCAGTTCTTC. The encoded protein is CASSYETGYDEQFF.

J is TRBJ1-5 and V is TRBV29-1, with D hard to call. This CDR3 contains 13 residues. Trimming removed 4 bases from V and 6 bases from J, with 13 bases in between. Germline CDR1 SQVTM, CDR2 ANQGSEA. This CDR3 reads CSVAVGESQPQHF. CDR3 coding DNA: TGCAGCGTTGCAGTTGGGGAAAGTCAGCCCCAGCATTTT.

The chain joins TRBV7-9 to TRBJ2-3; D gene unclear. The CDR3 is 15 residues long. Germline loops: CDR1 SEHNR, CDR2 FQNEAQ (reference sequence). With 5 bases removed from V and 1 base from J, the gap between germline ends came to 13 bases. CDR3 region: CASSPLGGGTDTQYF. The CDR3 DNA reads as TGTGCCAGCAGCCCCCTTGGCGGAGGCACAGATACGCAGTATTTT.

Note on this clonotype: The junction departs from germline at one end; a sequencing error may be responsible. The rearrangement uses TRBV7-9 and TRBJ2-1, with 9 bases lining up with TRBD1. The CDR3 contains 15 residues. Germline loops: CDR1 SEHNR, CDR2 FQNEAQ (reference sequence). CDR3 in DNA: TGTGCCAGCAGCTCGGGACAGGGATGGTACAGTGAGCAGTTCTTC. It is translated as CASSSGQGWYSEQFF.

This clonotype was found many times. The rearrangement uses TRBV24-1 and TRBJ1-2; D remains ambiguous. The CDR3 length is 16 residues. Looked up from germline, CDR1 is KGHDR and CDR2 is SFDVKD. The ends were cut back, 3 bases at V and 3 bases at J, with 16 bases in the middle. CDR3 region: CATSDPTSTTDYGYTF. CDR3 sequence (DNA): TGTGCCACCAGTGATCCAACCTCGACAACCGACTATGGCTACACCTTC.

The CDR3 region is CAISDRDSERETQYF. CDR3 DNA sequence: TGTGCCATCAGTGACCGGGACTCCGAGAGGGAGACCCAGTACTTC. The chain recombines TRBV10-3 with TRBJ2-5, with a tentative D call TRBD2 (6 bases). The germline V and J ends were trimmed by 3 bases and 5 bases, with 16 bases remaining between them. Germline CDR1 ENHRY, CDR2 SYGVKD. This CDR3 contains 15 residues.

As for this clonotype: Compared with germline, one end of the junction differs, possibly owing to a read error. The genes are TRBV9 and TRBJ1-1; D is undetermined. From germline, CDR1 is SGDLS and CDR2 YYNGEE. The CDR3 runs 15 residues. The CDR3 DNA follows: TGTGCCAGCAGCGAAGGCAAGTACTCGAACAATGAAGCTTTCTTT. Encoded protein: CASSEGKYSNNEAFF.

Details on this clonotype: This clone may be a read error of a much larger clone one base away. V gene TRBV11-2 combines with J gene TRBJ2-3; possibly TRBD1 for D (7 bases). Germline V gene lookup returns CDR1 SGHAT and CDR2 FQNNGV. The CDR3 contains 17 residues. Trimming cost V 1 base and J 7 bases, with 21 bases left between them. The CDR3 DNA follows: TGTGCCAGCAGCTTAGGAGGTGGCAGGGGGGCCCTCCATACGCAGTATTTT. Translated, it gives CASSLGGGRGALHTQYF. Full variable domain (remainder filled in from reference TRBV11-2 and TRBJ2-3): EAGVAQSPRYKIIEKRQSVAFWCNPISGHATLYWYQQILGQGPKLLIQFQNNGVVDDSQLPKDRFSAERLKGVDSTLKIQPAKLEDSAVYLCASSLGGGRGALHTQYFGPGTRLTVL.

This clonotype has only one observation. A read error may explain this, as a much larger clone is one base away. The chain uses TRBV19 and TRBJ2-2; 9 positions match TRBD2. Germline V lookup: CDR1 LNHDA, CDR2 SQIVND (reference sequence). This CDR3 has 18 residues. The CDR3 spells CAGSPPVGGRAATGELFF. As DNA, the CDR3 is TGTGCCGGTAGTCCCCCCGTCGGCGGGAGGGCCGCCACCGGGGAGCTGTTTTTT.

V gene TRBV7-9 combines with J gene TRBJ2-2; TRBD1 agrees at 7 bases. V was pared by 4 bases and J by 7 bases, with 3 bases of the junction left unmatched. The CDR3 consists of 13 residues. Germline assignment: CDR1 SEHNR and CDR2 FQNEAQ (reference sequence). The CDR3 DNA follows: TGTGCCAGCAGCTCCCAGGGGGTCGGGGAGCTGTTTTTT. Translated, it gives CASSSQGVGELFF. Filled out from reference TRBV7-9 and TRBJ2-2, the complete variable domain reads DTGVSQNPRHKITKRGQNVTFRCDPISEHNRLYWYRQTLGQGPEFLTYFQNEAQLEKSRLLSDRFSAERPKGSFSTLEIQRTEQGDSAMYLCASSSQGVGELFFGEGSRLTVL.

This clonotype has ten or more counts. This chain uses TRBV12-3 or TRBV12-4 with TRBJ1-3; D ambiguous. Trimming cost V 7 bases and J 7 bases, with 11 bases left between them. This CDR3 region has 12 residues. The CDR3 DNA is TGTGCCAGCACTTCGTTATCGAACACCATATATTTT. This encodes CASTSLSNTIYF.